One and the same sample provided the 30 T cell receptor beta chains below, sequenced in a study of blood T cell repertoires in COVID-19. Some clones are missing from TCRdb's copy, which holds only in-frame ones; the method was immunoSEQ multiplex PCR. The sample yields roughly 150,000 clones, 90% seen once. The material sequenced was peripheral blood. Source of these receptors: an elderly woman with acute or convalescent COVID-19.

In its sample, this clone was seen a few times. The DNA for the CDR3 is TGTGCCAGCAGCTTACGGGGTTACGAGCAGTACTTC. As protein: CASSLRGYEQYF. The chain employs TRBV7-2 and TRBJ2-7, with D possibly being TRBD2 (5 bases). In germline, CDR1 is SGHTA, CDR2 FQGNSA. CDR3 length: 12 residues. V lost 2 bases and J 4 bases, leaving 6 bases between the germline ends. The whole variable domain, filled in from reference TRBV7-2 and TRBJ2-7, reads GAGVSQSPSNKVTEKGKDVELRCDPISGHTALYWYRQSLGQGLEFLIYFQGNSAPDKSGLPSDRFSAERTGGSVSTLTIQRTQQEDSAVYLCASSLRGYEQYFGPGTRLTVT.

The chain has TRBV7-3 and TRBJ2-1; TRBD2 matches 12 bases. The germline V gene encodes CDR1 SGHTA and CDR2 FQGTGA. J gave up 9 bases and V 5 bases, and 8 bases lay outside the gene matches. CDR3 length: 15 amino acids. CDR3 in amino acids: CASSQTSGGGGEQFF. CDR3 sequence (DNA): TGTGCCAGCAGCCAGACTAGCGGGGGAGGTGGTGAGCAGTTCTTC. Drawing the rest from reference TRBV7-3 and TRBJ2-1, the complete variable domain is GAGVSQTPSNKVTEKGKYVELRCDPISGHTALYWYRQSLGQGPEFLIYFQGTGAADDSGLPNDRFFAVRPEGSVSTLKIQRTERGDSAVYLCASSQTSGGGGEQFFGPGTRLTVL.

The chain links TRBV5-1 to TRBJ1-1; 7 bases are a match to TRBD1. The CDR3 has 16 residues. Germline trimming cut 4 bases from V and 0 bases from J; bases unmatched to any gene: 9. The germline V gene has CDR1 SGHRS and CDR2 YFSETQ. CDR3 nucleotide sequence: TGCGCCAGCAGCCTCGGGACAGTTACGATGAACACTGAAGCTTTCTTT. Its translation is CASSLGTVTMNTEAFF. Full variable domain (rest looked up from reference TRBV5-1 and TRBJ1-1): KAGVTQTPRYLIKTRGQQVTLSCSPISGHRSVSWYQQTPGQGLQFLFEYFSETQRNKGNFPGRFSGRQFSNSRSEMNVSTLELGDSALYLCASSLGTVTMNTEAFFGQGTRLTVV.

The gene calls are TRBV14 and TRBJ1-5; D may be TRBD1 (5 bases). The CDR3 consists of 12 residues. CDR1 is SGHDN, CDR2 FVKESK, per germline. Deletions cut 3 bases from V and 6 bases from J, with 6 bases between. This chain's CDR3 is CASSQGLQPQHF. In nucleotides, the CDR3 is TGTGCCAGCAGCCAGGGGCTTCAGCCCCAGCATTTT.

This chain uses TRBV6-5 with TRBJ2-7; D perhaps matches TRBD2 (5 bases). This CDR3 has 15 amino acids. The germline V and J ends were trimmed by 5 bases and 5 bases, with 19 bases remaining between them. The V gene's germline CDR1 is MNHEY and CDR2 SVGAGI. For the CDR3, the DNA is TGTGCCAGCAGTCCCCCAAGGGCGAGGGTCGACGAGCAGTACTTC. Translation gives CASSPPRARVDEQYF.

This clone was counted once. The chain recombines TRBV5-1 with TRBJ2-7, with D unresolved. CDR1 and CDR2 from the germline V gene are SGHRS and YFSETQ. Trimming pared 0 bases from V and 1 base from J, leaving 11 bases between. There are 15 residues in the CDR3. The CDR3 sequence: CASSLGATLSYEQYF. The CDR3 bases are TGCGCCAGCAGCTTGGGCGCGACTTTATCCTACGAGCAGTACTTC. Variable domain in full (rest from reference TRBV5-1 and TRBJ2-7): KAGVTQTPRYLIKTRGQQVTLSCSPISGHRSVSWYQQTPGQGLQFLFEYFSETQRNKGNFPGRFSGRQFSNSRSEMNVSTLELGDSALYLCASSLGATLSYEQYFGPGTRLTVT.

The V call is TRBV3-1 (or the pseudogene TRBV3-2), the J call TRBJ1-2; D is possibly TRBD1 (6 bases). V lost 2 bases and J lost 4, with 11 bases in between. Germline loops: CDR1 LGHDT, CDR2 YNNKEL (reference sequence). The CDR3 has 14 amino acids. Written as DNA, the CDR3 is TGTGCCAGCAGCCAATTGGACAGTGGCTATGGCTACACCTTC. It yields the protein CASSQLDSGYGYTF.

The chain combines TRBV5-1 with TRBJ1-2, with 9 bases lining up with TRBD1. The CDR3 runs 18 residues. V lost 4 bases and J lost 7; bases outside the gene matches: 20. CDR1 is SGHRS and CDR2 is YFSETQ in the germline V gene. DNA of the CDR3: TGCGCCAGCAGCACCCAGCCGGGACAGGGCAAACTTTGGGGTGGCTACACCTTC. It is translated as CASSTQPGQGKLWGGYTF.

This clone was seen a single time. The chain is built from TRBV6-5 and TRBJ1-1; tentative D call: TRBD1 (5 bases). The V end was cut by 4 bases, the J end by 4 bases, with 10 bases between. This CDR3 region has 13 residues. CDR1 MNHEY and CDR2 SVGAGI come from the germline V gene. CDR3 nucleotides: TGTGCCAGCAGTTGGCGGGGGGGCACTGAAGCTTTCTTT. This translates into CASSWRGGTEAFF.

This chain uses TRBV19 with TRBJ2-3; 9 bases line up with TRBD2. Germline V CDR1 and CDR2: LNHDA, SQIVND (reference sequence). The trim removed 6 bases at V and 10 bases at J, leaving 20 bases unmatched. This CDR3 spans 17 amino acids. The DNA for the CDR3 is TGTGCCAGTAGCCCAACCGTGAGGCGGGGGGGCATAAGGGCGCAGTATTTT. This translates into CASSPTVRRGGIRAQYF.

This chain links TRBV19 with TRBJ2-2; 8 nucleotides match TRBD1. The germline V gene encodes CDR1 LNHDA and CDR2 SQIVND (reference sequence). The V and J ends lost 6 bases and 4 bases, in that order; junction bases with no gene match: 10. The CDR3 contains 16 residues. CDR3 residues: CASRRQIGTGTGELFF. The CDR3 region has the DNA TGTGCCAGTAGGCGCCAAATTGGGACAGGCACCGGGGAGCTGTTTTTT.

V usage is TRBV4-3 and J usage is TRBJ2-1; TRBD2 matches at 12 bases. The CDR3 extends over 19 amino acids. Germline V CDR1 and CDR2: LGHNA, YSLEER. J gave up 0 bases and V 1 base, and 7 bases lay outside the gene matches. DNA for the CDR3: TGCGCCAGCAGCCAAGTTTGGACTAGCGGGGAGAGCTCCTACAATGAGCAGTTCTTC. Translating gives CASSQVWTSGESSYNEQFF.

The rearrangement links TRBV12-3 or TRBV12-4 to TRBJ1-1; D uncertain. The V end lost 0 bases, the J end lost 11 bases, and 13 bases lay between the germline ends. The CDR3 has 13 residues. The CDR3 bases are TGTGCCAGCAGTTTAGCTCCGGGGAGCGGGGCTTTCTTT. It is translated as CASSLAPGSGAFF.

J is TRBJ2-1 and V is TRBV11-2, with 10 nucleotides matching TRBD1. V shed 4 bases, J shed 5 bases, and the junction held 5 bases outside the gene matches. Germline CDR1 is SGHAT and CDR2 is FQNNGV. This CDR3 has 15 amino acids. The CDR3 sequence: CASSSRDRGNNEQFF. In DNA, the CDR3 is TGTGCCAGCAGCTCCCGGGACAGGGGCAACAATGAGCAGTTCTTC.

The CDR3 nucleotides read TGCGCCAGCAGCCCGGGACAAAGCTATGGCTACACCTTC. Residues: CASSPGQSYGYTF. This sequence joins TRBV5-1 and TRBJ1-2, with a weak D call TRBD1 (6 bases). The CDR3 runs 13 residues. Germline CDR1 reads SGHRS; CDR2 reads YFSETQ. Trimming left V 4 bases short and J 4 bases short, with 11 bases between.

The genes are TRBV9 and TRBJ2-2; D is uncertain. The germline V and J ends were trimmed by 0 bases and 0 bases, with 9 bases remaining between them. CDR3 size: 16 residues. Germline V CDR1 and CDR2: SGDLS, YYNGEE. CDR3 nucleotides: TGTGCCAGCAGCGTAGGAAGCTACGCGAACACCGGGGAGCTGTTTTTT. It translates to CASSVGSYANTGELFF.

The chain combines TRBV12-3 or TRBV12-4 with TRBJ2-7; 9 bases fit TRBD1. V was pared by 8 bases and J by 4 bases, with 6 bases of the junction left unmatched. The CDR3 consists of 13 residues. CDR3 in amino acids: CASQGQGSYEQYF. The CDR3 DNA reads as TGTGCCAGCCAGGGACAGGGATCGTACGAGCAGTACTTC.

This clone turned up a few times. Within the sample, other DNA sequences also encode this same CDR3. The chain couples TRBV7-2 to TRBJ2-1; a weak D match, TRBD1 (6 bases). The V end lost 1 base, the J end lost 3 bases, and 19 bases lay between the germline ends. The CDR3 totals 18 residues. Germline CDR1 reads SGHTA; CDR2 reads FQGNSA. This CDR3 is CASSLVGGIHLNYNEQFF. The DNA of the CDR3 is TGTGCCAGCAGCTTAGTTGGGGGCATACACCTCAACTACAATGAGCAGTTCTTC.

The DNA of the CDR3 is TGTGCCAGTATGCGGAGCTCTGGAAACACCATATATTTT. This codes for CASMRSSGNTIYF. This rearrangement joins TRBV19 to TRBJ1-3; no clear D gene. The CDR3 is made up of 13 amino acids. CDR1 and CDR2 (germline): LNHDA, SQIVND (reference sequence). V was clipped by 7 bases and J by 0 bases, with 7 bases between them.

The gene calls are TRBV18 and TRBJ1-5; the match to TRBD1 covers 7 bases. This CDR3 has 14 residues. CDR1 is KGHSH and CDR2 is LQKENI in the germline V gene. After removal of 1 base from V and 5 bases from J, the junction contained 2 bases not matched to a gene. The CDR3: CASSPQGAYQPQHF. In DNA, the CDR3 is TGTGCCAGCTCACCACAGGGGGCGTATCAGCCCCAGCATTTT.

This chain joins TRBV6-6 and TRBJ2-5, with 7 bases identical to TRBD1. V dropped 6 bases and J dropped 5; count of bases not matched to a gene: 9. The germline gives CDR1 MNHNY, CDR2 SVGAGI (reference sequence). This CDR3 has 14 residues. CDR3 loop: CASRPTGQRETQYF. Here the CDR3 DNA reads TGTGCCAGCAGGCCCACGGGACAGAGGGAGACCCAGTACTTC.

The rearrangement links TRBV10-3 to TRBJ1-1; TRBD1 agrees at 7 bases. V shed 2 bases, J shed 1 base, and the junction held 10 bases outside the gene matches. CDR1 is ENHRY and CDR2 is SYGVKD in the germline V gene. The CDR3 is 17 residues long. The CDR3 region has the DNA TGTGCCATCAGTGAGCCTGACAGGGCGAAAGAGAACACTGAAGCTTTCTTT. It translates to CAISEPDRAKENTEAFF.

This clone appeared once. The chain employs TRBV18 and TRBJ2-5; D may be TRBD1 (6 bases). The germline CDR1 and CDR2 sequences are KGHSH and LQKENI. CDR3 length: 14 residues. V was cut by 4 bases and J by 2 bases, with 11 bases left in between. The CDR3 here is CASSRTGNQETQYF. CDR3 bases: TGTGCCAGCTCACGAACAGGGAATCAAGAGACCCAGTACTTC.

This clone turned up a few times. This chain connects TRBV6-5 to TRBJ1-3; unclear D gene. The germline V and J ends were trimmed by 5 bases and 0 bases, with 8 bases remaining between them. Germline-derived CDR1 and CDR2 are MNHEY and SVGAGI. The CDR3 extends over 14 amino acids. The CDR3, as DNA: TGTGCCAGCAGTCTATCCTTCTCTGGAAACACCATATATTTT. The encoded protein is CASSLSFSGNTIYF.

The chain links TRBV6-5 to TRBJ1-2; 11 nucleotides align to TRBD1. The germline CDR1 and CDR2 sequences are MNHEY and SVGAGI. Germline trimming cut 5 bases from V and 8 bases from J; bases unmatched to any gene: 7. The CDR3 spans 14 residues. The CDR3 nucleotides read TGTGCCAGCAGTCTTGGACAGGGGGCGAGGGGCTACACCTTC. Amino acid sequence: CASSLGQGARGYTF.

This chain links TRBV5-1 with TRBJ2-1, with 11 bases matching TRBD2. V dropped 3 bases and J dropped 3; count of bases not matched to a gene: 5. The CDR3 extends over 16 amino acids. Germline V CDR1 and CDR2: SGHRS, YFSETQ. CDR3 DNA sequence: TGCGCCAGCAGCTCGGGGACTAGCGGACTCTACAATGAGCAGTTCTTC. It yields the protein CASSSGTSGLYNEQFF. The full variable domain, rest sourced from reference TRBV5-1 and TRBJ2-1, is KAGVTQTPRYLIKTRGQQVTLSCSPISGHRSVSWYQQTPGQGLQFLFEYFSETQRNKGNFPGRFSGRQFSNSRSEMNVSTLELGDSALYLCASSSGTSGLYNEQFFGPGTRLTVL.

The rearrangement uses TRBV19 and TRBJ1-2; the match to TRBD1 covers 11 bases. The germline V gene has CDR1 LNHDA and CDR2 SQIVND (reference sequence). The CDR3 sequence is 15 residues long. V gave up 5 bases and J gave up 6 bases; unmatched junction bases: 8. The CDR3 nucleotides are TGTGCCAGTAGTCACCGGACAGGGGGCGTGGATGGCTACACCTTC. It codes for CASSHRTGGVDGYTF.

This clone showed up just once. V and J are TRBV19 and TRBJ1-2; tentatively, D is TRBD1 (6 bases). CDR1 is LNHDA, CDR2 SQIVND, per germline (reference sequence). The CDR3 contains 13 residues. V was cut by 7 bases and J by 8 bases, with 17 bases left in between. CDR3 residues: CASTWLQGRGYTF. Here the CDR3 DNA reads TGTGCCAGTACCTGGCTCCAGGGGCGGGGCTACACCTTC. Full variable domain (remainder filled in from reference TRBV19 and TRBJ1-2): DGGITQSPKYLFRKEGQNVTLSCEQNLNHDAMYWYRQDPGQGLRLIYYSQIVNDFQKGDIAEGYSVSREKKESFPLTVTSAQKNPTAFYLCASTWLQGRGYTFGSGTRLTVV.

The chain links TRBV5-1 to TRBJ2-5; 9 nucleotides line up with TRBD2. Germline V gene sequence: CDR1 SGHRS, CDR2 YFSETQ. The CDR3 runs 17 residues. After removal of 0 bases from V and 4 bases from J, the junction contained 10 bases not matched to a gene. Here the CDR3 DNA reads TGCGCCAGCAGCTTGGTGTCTAGCGGGGTTGGTCGAGAGACCCAGTACTTC. Residues: CASSLVSSGVGRETQYF.

V usage is TRBV9 and J usage is TRBJ2-5, with 9 bases aligning to TRBD1. Trimming removed 4 bases from V and 1 base from J; junction bases left unmatched: 8. Germline V gene sequence: CDR1 SGDLS, CDR2 YYNGEE. This CDR3 region has 16 residues. The CDR3, as DNA: TGTGCCAGCAGCCTCTCCCCGGGACAGGGCCAAGAGACCCAGTACTTC. It yields the protein CASSLSPGQGQETQYF.